The entry below describes one TCR beta chain. Its antigen remains unidentified. The data belong to a study of early T cells in non-severe SARS-CoV-2 infection. Across the study: With bulk RNA from unsorted whole blood as input, sequencing yielded unpaired chains. Study results and caveats: VDJdb matches were skewed toward anti-spike CD8 T cell responses.

This CDR3 comprises 11 residues. V lost 5 bases and J lost 6, with 11 bases in between. The germline CDR1 and CDR2 sequences are DFQATT and SNEGSKA (reference sequence). Tagging with unique molecular identifiers was applied to individual cDNA molecules. TCRdb redid the calling of the 5' RACE reads with MiXCR, one entry per CDR3 protein. The sample yields approximately 70,000 distinct CDR3 sequences, about 5% seen once. This clonotype was obtained from an adult who was a healthcare worker with PCR-confirmed SARS-CoV-2 infection or an uninfected control (not recorded which). The chain combines TRBV20-1 with TRBJ2-7, with a weak D call TRBD2 (5 bases). The specimen comprised whole blood, sampled at baseline. CDR3 protein: CSALRGSEQYF. CDR3 nucleotide sequence: TGCAGTGCTCTCAGAGGGAGCGAGCAGTACTTC.